One T cell receptor beta chain is described in this entry. Its antigen is as yet unknown. This sample is part of a study of cytomegalovirus exposure and HLA in healthy donors. TCRdb keeps only in-frame clones here, not all; method: immunoSEQ multiplex PCR. The sample holds around 150,000 clones; approximately 96% are singletons and the top ten take roughly 0.83%. Germline V gene lookup returns CDR1 SGDLS and CDR2 YYNGEE. The V segment lost 2 bases and the J segment 0 bases; nucleotides outside the gene matches: 6. The CDR3 contains 16 residues. Study findings and constraints: The authors listed 180 or so TCR beta chains as cytomegalovirus-associated.

The V and J genes are TRBV9 and TRBJ2-3, with 7 bases matching TRBD1. Specimen: PBMCs. This sequence was found in a woman aged 18-29 years in good health and CMV-seronegative. CDR3 in amino acids: CASSVEGGLSTDTQYF. DNA of the CDR3: TGTGCCAGCAGCGTGGAAGGGGGCCTTAGCACAGATACGCAGTATTTT.